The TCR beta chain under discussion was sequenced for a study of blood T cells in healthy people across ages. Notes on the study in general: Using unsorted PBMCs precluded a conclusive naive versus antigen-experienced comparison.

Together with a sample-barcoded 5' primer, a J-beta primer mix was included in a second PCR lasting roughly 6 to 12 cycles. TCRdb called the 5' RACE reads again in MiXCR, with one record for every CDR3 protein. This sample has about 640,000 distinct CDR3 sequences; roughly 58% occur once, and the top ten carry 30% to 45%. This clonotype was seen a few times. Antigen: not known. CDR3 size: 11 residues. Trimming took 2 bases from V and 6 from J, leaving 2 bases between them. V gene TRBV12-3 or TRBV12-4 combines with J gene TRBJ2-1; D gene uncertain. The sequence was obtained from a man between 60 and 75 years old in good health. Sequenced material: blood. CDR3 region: CASSLINEQFF. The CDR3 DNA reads TGTGCCAGCAGTTTAATCAATGAGCAGTTCTTC.